What follows is one T cell receptor beta chain and its context. Its antigen remains undetermined. Base quality data are lacking; no much larger clone is found one base away. This sample stems from a study of cytomegalovirus exposure and HLA in healthy donors (dated by TCRdb to between 2016 and 2019). For the wider study: A later analysis indicated that the roughly 120 validation repertoires were generated on the platform also employed for the approximately 670 repertoires of the first cohort. The study aimed to test whether cataloging public T cell receptors could reveal signatures of past pathogen exposure. To predict cytomegalovirus infection status, the study brought together high-throughput TCR immunosequencing, statistical association of individual TCRs with disease status, and machine learning. Along with the roughly 710-subject first cohort, a separate validation cohort of 120 different subjects was used.

The donors were included in the validation cohort of roughly 120 subjects, a group kept apart from the approximately 700-subject first cohort. Results the study describes overall, beyond this receptor: Most TCR sequences were observed very rarely across donors, whereas some public TCRs were present in many individuals. The classifier was reported to diagnose cytomegalovirus status with high specificity and sensitivity in both the original cohort and the validation cohort. The study gave a list of roughly 150 TCR beta chains associated with cytomegalovirus. A later analysis had no HLA typing for the validation cohort, so co-occurrence there was scored across all 110 or so repertoires. In vitro tests confirmed that a few of the cytomegalovirus-associated TCR beta chains recognize cytomegalovirus antigens. It was suggested by the authors that the approach could potentially be generalized to other disease states and immunological phenotypes. Subsequent analysis determined that TCRs grouped into clusters in the first cohort also showed a tendency toward co-occurrence across the 120 or so validation repertoires, and 94% of cluster scores exceeded 0.

Here V drops 4 bases and J drops 7 bases, and the junction holds 9 bases not matched to any gene. Looking up the germline V gene (reference sequence) yields CDR1 MNHNY and CDR2 SVGAGI. The CDR3, from cysteine to phenylalanine, totals 16 residues. Only CDR3 DNA remains: 48 bases, in frame from the first base. Receptors were amplified or captured by the immunoSEQ multiplex PCR assay. In the authors' own workflow: To diagnose cytomegalovirus status from the catalog of TCR beta chain sequences, a statistical classification framework was built. What TCRdb holds here is the immuneACCESS table cut down to in-frame rearrangements. Part of the clones is not present; checked against another copy, under half of the missing clones reflect an unresolved V gene, and the others are unexplained. That table supplies the V and J calls and clone size; D and trimming were determined from the DNA. The sample yields about 88,000 clones; approximately 96% were counted once. Less than 0.8% of the sample rests with the top ten.

This chain is built from TRBV6-6 and TRBJ2-7; 14 middle bases align to TRBD2. The sequenced sample consisted of PBMCs. The TCR originated in a man aged 18 to 30 in good health and CMV-seronegative. Here is the DNA: TGTGCCAGCAGTTCCGGGACTAGCGGGAGCTTAAGGGAGCAGTACTTC. This translates into CASSSGTSGSLREQYF.